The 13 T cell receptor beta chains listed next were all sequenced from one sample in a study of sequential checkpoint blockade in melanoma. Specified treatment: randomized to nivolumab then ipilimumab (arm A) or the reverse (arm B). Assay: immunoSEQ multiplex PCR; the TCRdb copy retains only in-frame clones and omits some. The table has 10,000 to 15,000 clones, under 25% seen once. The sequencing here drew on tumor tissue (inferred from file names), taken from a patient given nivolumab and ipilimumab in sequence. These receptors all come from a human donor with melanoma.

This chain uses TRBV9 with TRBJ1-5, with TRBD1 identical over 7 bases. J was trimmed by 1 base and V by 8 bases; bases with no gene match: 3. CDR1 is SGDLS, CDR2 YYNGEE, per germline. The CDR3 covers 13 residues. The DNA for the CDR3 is TGTGCCAGTAAGGGACAGAGCAATCAGCCCCAGCATTTT. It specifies CASKGQSNQPQHF. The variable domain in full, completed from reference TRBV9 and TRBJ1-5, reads DSGVTQTPKHLITATGQRVTLRCSPRSGDLSVYWYQQSLDQGLQFLIQYYNGEERAKGNILERFSAQQFPDLHSELNLSSLELGDSALYFCASKGQSNQPQHFGDGTRLSIL.

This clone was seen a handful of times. CDR3 protein: CASSLQGTYEQYF. CDR3 nucleotide sequence: TGTGCCAGCAGCCTACAGGGTACTTACGAGCAGTACTTC. This rearrangement joins TRBV6-8 to TRBJ2-7; TRBD1 might be the D (6 bases). CDR1 and CDR2 (germline): MNHGY, SAAAGT. This CDR3 comprises 13 residues. V lost 6 bases to trimming and J lost 4 bases, with 13 bases between them.

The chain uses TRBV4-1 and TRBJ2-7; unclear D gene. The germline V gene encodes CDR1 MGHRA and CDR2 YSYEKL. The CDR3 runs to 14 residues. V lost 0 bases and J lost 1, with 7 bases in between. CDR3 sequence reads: CASSQDRFSYEQYF. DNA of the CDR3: TGCGCCAGCAGCCAAGACAGGTTTTCCTACGAGCAGTACTTC.

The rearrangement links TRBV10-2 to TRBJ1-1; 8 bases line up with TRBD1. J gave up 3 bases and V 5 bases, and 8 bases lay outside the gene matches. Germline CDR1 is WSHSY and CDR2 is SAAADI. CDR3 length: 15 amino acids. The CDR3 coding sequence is TGCGCCAGCAGTCTTTACGGACAGGGAGACACTGAAGCTTTCTTT. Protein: CASSLYGQGDTEAFF.

Written as DNA, the CDR3 is TGTGCCAGCAGCACGGGACAGGGGGTGGACGAGCAGTACTTC. As protein: CASSTGQGVDEQYF. The rearrangement links TRBV11-3 to TRBJ2-7; 11 nucleotides match TRBD1. The V segment lost 5 bases and the J segment 5 bases; nucleotides outside the gene matches: 5. Germline CDR1 reads SGHNT; CDR2 reads YENEEA. The CDR3 runs to 14 residues.

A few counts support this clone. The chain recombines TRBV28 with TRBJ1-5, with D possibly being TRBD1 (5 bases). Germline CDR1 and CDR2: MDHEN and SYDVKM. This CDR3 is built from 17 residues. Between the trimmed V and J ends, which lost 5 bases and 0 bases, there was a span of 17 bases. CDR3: CASSTLLGGYSNQPQHF. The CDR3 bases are TGTGCCAGCAGTACCCTATTGGGGGGGTATAGCAATCAGCCCCAGCATTTT.

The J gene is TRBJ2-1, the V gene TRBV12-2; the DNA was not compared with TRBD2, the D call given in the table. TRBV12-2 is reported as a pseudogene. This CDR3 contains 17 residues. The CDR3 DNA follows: TGTGCCATCCTGGCGGTGAACTTAGCGGGAAATTTTAATGAGCAGTTCTTC. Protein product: CAILAVNLAGNFNEQFF.

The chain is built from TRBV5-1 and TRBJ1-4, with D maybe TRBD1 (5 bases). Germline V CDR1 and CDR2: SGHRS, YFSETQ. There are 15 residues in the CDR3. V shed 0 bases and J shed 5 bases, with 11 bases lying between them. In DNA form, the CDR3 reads TGCGCCAGCAGCTTGGCGGACCAGGGCAATGAAAAACTGTTTTTT. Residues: CASSLADQGNEKLFF.

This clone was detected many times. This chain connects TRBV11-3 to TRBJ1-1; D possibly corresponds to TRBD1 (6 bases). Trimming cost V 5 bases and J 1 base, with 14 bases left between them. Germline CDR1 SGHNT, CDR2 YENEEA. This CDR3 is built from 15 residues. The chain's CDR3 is CASSLLTTGNTEAFF. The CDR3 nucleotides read TGTGCCAGCAGCCTACTAACGACAGGGAACACTGAAGCTTTCTTT. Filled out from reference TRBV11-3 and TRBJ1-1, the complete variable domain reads EAGVVQSPRYKIIEKKQPVAFWCNPISGHNTLYWYLQNLGQGPELLIRYENEEAVDDSQLPKDRFSAERLKGVDSTLKIQPAELGDSAVYLCASSLLTTGNTEAFFGQGTRLTVV.

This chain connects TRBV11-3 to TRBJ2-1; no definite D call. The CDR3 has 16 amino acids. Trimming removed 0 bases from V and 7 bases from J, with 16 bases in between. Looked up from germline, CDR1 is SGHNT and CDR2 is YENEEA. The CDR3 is CASSLEPGGPRNEQFF. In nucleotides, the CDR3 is TGTGCCAGCAGCTTAGAGCCGGGTGGTCCACGAAATGAGCAGTTCTTC.

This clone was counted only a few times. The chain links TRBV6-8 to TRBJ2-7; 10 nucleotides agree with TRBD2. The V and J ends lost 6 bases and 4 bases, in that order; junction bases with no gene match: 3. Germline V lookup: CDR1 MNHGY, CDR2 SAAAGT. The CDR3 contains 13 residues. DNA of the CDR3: TGTGCCAGCAGCCAGCGGGAGGGGTACGAGCAGTACTTC. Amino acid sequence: CASSQREGYEQYF.

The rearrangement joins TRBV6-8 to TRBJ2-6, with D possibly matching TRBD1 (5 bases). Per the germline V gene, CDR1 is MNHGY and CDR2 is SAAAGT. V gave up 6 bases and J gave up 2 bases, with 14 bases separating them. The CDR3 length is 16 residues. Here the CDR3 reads CASSVQVPAGANVLTF. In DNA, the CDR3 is TGTGCCAGCAGCGTACAGGTCCCCGCTGGGGCCAACGTCCTGACTTTC.

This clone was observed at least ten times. This chain's CDR3 is CASKGSGRSKETQYF. CDR3 nucleotide sequence: TGTGCCAGCAAAGGGAGCGGGCGATCCAAGGAGACCCAGTACTTC. The chain uses TRBV11-3 and TRBJ2-5; D might be TRBD2 (6 bases). Trimming took 7 bases from V and 5 from J, leaving 20 bases between them. This CDR3 region has 15 residues. Germline CDR1 is SGHNT and CDR2 is YENEEA.